This record looks at one T cell receptor (beta chain) sequence and its context. These data are taken from a study of cytomegalovirus exposure and HLA in healthy donors. After removal of 5 bases from V and 3 bases from J, the junction contained 9 bases not matched to a gene. The CDR3 covers 16 residues. CDR1 is LGHNT, CDR2 FRNRAP, per germline. Generated by immunoSEQ multiplex PCR, the TCRdb table keeps only in-frame clones and is missing some. The sample contains about 260,000 clones, about 90% of which appear only once. V usage is TRBV12-5 and J usage is TRBJ1-5; 8 bases agree with TRBD1. Sequencing used PBMCs. The clonotype originates from a woman in her 30s in good health and CMV-seronegative. The CDR3 loop reads CASGTTTGGVNQPQHF. The CDR3 DNA is TGTGCTAGTGGTACAACCACAGGGGGAGTCAATCAGCCCCAGCATTTT.